This TCR beta chain was observed in a study of molecular identifiers for immune sequencing clone quantification. As to this clonotype: Given a much more abundant clone one base away, this may be a read error. The CDR3 does not end in the conserved phenylalanine or tryptophan, so this is likely a read error.

This CDR3 is 14 amino acids long. Germline V gene sequence: CDR1 SGHTA, CDR2 FQGNSA. Trimming at V came to 2 bases and at J to 5 bases, leaving 5 bases not matched to a gene. One entry per CDR3 protein results from TCRdb running MiXCR on the PCR reads. The sample includes under 600,000 distinct CDR3 sequences, about 21% of them seen just once. The clonotype was recovered from a human donor in good health. Some libraries in this study had Jurkat cell RNA spiked in. This chain connects TRBV7-2 to TRBJ2-7, with 8 bases aligning to TRBD2. Sequenced sample: naive CD8+ T cells from blood, with Jurkat cell RNA spiked in. Subset noted: FACS-sorted CD8+CD4-CCR7+CD45RA+ naive T cells. The CDR3 coding sequence is TGTGCCAGCAGCTTAACCGCTAGCGGGCACGAGCAGTACCTC. This sequence encodes CASSLTASGHEQYL.